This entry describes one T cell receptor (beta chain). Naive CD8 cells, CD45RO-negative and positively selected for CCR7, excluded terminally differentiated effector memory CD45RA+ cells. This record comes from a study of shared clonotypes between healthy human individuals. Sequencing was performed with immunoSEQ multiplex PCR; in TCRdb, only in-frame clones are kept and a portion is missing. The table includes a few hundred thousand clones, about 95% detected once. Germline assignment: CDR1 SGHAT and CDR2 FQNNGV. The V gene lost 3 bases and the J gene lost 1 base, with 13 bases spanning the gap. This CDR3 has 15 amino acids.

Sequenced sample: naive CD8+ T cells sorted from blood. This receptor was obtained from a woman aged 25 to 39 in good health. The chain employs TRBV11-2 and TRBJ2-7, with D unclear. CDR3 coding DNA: TGTGCCAGCAGCTTCTATTCGCACCAATCCTACGAGCAGTACTTC. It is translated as CASSFYSHQSYEQYF.